This TCR beta chain was identified in a study of CD8+CD57+ T cells in acquired aplastic anemia. Trimming took 7 bases from V and 2 from J, leaving 6 bases between them. CDR1 is SGHVS, CDR2 FQNEAQ, per germline. The CDR3 contains 12 residues. Sequencing was done on patients that had shown CD8+CD57+ cell expansion by flow cytometry. Severe acquired aplastic anemia affected all patients. Study results and limitations: Overlap between patients and controls comprised almost 30 CD8+ CDR3 sequences.

Details on this clonotype: The antigen is unknown.

For CDR3 and TCR beta VDJ profiling, genomic DNA was the template used. TCRdb called the reads again in MiXCR, with one record for every CDR3 protein. The table lists more than 150,000 distinct CDR3 sequences, 48% of them singletons. What was sequenced was sorted CD4+, CD8+, or CD8+CD57+ T cells (not recorded which) from PBMCs. The V gene is TRBV7-8, the J gene TRBJ1-3; D remains unclear. The clonotype was recovered from a human donor with aplastic anemia. CDR3: CASMAPGNTIYF. The CDR3 DNA follows: TGTGCCAGCATGGCCCCTGGAAACACCATATATTTT.